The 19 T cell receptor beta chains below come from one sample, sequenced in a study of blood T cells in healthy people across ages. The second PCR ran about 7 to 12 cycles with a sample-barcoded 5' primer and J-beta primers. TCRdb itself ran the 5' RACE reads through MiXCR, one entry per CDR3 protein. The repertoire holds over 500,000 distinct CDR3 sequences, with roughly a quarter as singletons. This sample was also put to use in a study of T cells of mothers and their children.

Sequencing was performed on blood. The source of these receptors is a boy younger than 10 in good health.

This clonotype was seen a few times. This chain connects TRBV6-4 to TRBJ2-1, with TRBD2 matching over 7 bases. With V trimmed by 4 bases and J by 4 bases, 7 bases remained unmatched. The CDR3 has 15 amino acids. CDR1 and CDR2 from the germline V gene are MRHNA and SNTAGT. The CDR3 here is CASSVERGSYNEQFF. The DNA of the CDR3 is TGTGCCAGCAGTGTTGAGCGGGGATCTTACAATGAGCAGTTCTTC.

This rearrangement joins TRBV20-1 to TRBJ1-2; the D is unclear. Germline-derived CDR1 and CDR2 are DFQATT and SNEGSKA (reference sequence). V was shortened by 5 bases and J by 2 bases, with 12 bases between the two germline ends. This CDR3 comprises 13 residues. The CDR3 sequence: CSAVDGENYGYTF. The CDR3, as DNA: TGCAGTGCTGTGGACGGAGAGAACTATGGCTACACCTTC.

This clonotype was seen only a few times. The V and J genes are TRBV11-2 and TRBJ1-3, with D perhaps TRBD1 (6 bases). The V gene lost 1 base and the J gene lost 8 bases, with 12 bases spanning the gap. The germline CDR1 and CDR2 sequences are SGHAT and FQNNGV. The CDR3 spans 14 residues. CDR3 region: CASSLGGGLDTIYF. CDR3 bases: TGTGCCAGCAGCTTAGGCGGGGGCCTGGACACCATATATTTT.

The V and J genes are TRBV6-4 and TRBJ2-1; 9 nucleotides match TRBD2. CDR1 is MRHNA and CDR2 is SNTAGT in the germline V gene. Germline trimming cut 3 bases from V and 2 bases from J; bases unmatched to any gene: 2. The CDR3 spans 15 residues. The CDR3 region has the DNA TGTGCCAGCAGTGAAGCGGGAGGAACCTACAATGAGCAGTTCTTC. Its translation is CASSEAGGTYNEQFF.

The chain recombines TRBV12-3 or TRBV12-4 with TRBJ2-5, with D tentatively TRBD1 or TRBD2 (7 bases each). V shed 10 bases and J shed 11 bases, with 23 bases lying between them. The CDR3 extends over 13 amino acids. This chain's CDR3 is CANSQQGRGEQYF. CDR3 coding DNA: TGTGCCAACAGCCAACAGGGGAGGGGTGAGCAGTACTTC.

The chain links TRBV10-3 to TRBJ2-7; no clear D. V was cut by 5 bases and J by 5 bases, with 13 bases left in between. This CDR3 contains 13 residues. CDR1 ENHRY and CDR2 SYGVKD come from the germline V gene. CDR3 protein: CAISSSRADEQYF. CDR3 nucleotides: TGTGCCATCAGTTCTTCCCGGGCTGACGAGCAGTACTTC.

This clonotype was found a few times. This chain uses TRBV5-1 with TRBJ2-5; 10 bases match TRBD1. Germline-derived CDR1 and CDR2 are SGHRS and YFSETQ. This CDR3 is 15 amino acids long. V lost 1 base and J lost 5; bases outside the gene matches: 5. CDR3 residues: CASSLSGQGMETQYF. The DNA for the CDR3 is TGCGCCAGCAGCTTGTCGGGACAGGGGATGGAGACCCAGTACTTC.

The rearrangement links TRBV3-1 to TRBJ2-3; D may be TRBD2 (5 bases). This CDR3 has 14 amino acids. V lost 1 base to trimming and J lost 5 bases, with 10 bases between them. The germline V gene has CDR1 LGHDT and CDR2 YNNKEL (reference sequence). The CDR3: CASSQAGLGDTQYF. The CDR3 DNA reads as TGTGCCAGCAGCCAAGCGGGGTTGGGAGATACGCAGTATTTT.

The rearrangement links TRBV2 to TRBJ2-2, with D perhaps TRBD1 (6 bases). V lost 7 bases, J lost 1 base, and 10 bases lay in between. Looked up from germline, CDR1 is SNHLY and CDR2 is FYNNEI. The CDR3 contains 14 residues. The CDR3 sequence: CASTGVLNTGELFF. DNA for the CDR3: TGTGCCAGCACAGGGGTCCTGAACACCGGGGAGCTGTTTTTT.

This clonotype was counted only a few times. CDR3 nucleotide sequence: TGTGCCAGCAGTTACCCAGACAGTCCCGAGCAGTACTTC. Translation gives CASSYPDSPEQYF. The J gene is TRBJ2-7, the V gene TRBV6-6, with a tentative D call TRBD1 (5 bases). The V end was cut by 2 bases, the J end by 6 bases, with 11 bases between. The CDR3 totals 13 residues. Germline CDR1 is MNHNY and CDR2 is SVGAGI (reference sequence).

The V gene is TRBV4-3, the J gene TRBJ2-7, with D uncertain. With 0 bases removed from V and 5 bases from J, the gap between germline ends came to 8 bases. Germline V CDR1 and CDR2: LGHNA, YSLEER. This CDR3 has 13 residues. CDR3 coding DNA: TGCGCCAGCAGCCAAGATTCGGGTCACGAGCAGTACTTC. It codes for CASSQDSGHEQYF.

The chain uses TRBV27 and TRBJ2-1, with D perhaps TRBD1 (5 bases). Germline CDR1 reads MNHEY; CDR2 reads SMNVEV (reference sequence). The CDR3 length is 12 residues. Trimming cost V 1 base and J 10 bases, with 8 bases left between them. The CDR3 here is CASSLLGAEQFF. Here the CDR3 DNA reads TGTGCCAGCAGTTTATTAGGGGCAGAGCAGTTCTTC.

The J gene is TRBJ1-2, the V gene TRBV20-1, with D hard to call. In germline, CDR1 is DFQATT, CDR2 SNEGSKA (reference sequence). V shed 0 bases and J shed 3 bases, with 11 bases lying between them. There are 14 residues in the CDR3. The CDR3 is CSAREVDFYYGYTF. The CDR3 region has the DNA TGCAGTGCTAGAGAAGTGGATTTCTACTATGGCTACACCTTC.

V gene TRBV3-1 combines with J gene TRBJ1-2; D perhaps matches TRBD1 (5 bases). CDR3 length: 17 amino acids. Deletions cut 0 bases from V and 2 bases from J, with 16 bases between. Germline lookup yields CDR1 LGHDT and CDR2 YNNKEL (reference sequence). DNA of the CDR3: TGTGCCAGCAGCCAAGATCTCCAGGGACGACAAAACTATGGCTACACCTTC. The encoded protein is CASSQDLQGRQNYGYTF.

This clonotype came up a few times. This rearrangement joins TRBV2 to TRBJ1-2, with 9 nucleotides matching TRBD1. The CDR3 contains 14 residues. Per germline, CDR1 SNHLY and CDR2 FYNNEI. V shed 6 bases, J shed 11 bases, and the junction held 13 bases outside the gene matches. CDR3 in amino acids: CASSARRDREGYTF. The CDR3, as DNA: TGTGCCAGCAGCGCTCGCCGGGACAGGGAGGGGTACACCTTC.

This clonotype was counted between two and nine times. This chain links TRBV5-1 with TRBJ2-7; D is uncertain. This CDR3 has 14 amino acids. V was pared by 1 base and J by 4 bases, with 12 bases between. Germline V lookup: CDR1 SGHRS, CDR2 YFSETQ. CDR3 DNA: TGCGCCAGCAGCTTGTGGCTAGACGGGTACGAGCAGTACTTC. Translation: CASSLWLDGYEQYF.

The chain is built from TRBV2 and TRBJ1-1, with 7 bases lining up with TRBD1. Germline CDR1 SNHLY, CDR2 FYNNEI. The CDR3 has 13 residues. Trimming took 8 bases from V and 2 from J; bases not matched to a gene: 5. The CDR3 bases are TGTGCCAGCCGATGGGACAGCAACACTGAAGCTTTCTTT. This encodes CASRWDSNTEAFF.

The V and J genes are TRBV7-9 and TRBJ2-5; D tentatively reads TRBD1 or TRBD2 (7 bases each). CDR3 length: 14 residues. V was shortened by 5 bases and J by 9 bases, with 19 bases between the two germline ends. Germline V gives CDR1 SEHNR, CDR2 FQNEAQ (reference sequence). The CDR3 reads CASSPQAGGEAQYF. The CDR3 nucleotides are TGTGCCAGCAGCCCGCAAGCAGGGGGGGAGGCCCAGTACTTC.

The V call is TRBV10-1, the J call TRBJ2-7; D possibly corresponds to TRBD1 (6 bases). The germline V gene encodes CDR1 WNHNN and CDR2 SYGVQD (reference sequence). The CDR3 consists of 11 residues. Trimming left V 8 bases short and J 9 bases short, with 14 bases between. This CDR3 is CASRQAPGQYF. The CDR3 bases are TGCGCCAGCCGACAGGCTCCCGGGCAGTACTTC.